This T cell receptor (beta chain) emerged from a study of shared T cell receptors in the human thymus. V shed 6 bases, J shed 2 bases, and the junction held 18 bases outside the gene matches. The CDR3 is 20 amino acids. Germline V gene sequence: CDR1 MNHEY, CDR2 SMNVEV (reference sequence). TCRdb's table, derived via immunoSEQ multiplex PCR, lists solely in-frame clones and lacks some. The sample lists approximately 760,000 clones; roughly 88% were seen once. The sample also formed part of further work on human thymus T cells.

What was sequenced was thymocytes. The clonotype comes from a girl in the first two years of life with a congenital heart defect. The genes are TRBV27 and TRBJ2-3, with 12 bases fitting TRBD2. For the CDR3, the DNA is TGTGCCAGCAGGGAAACTAGCGGGGGGCCCAAATTGACCGACACAGATACGCAGTATTTT. It translates to CASRETSGGPKLTDTDTQYF.